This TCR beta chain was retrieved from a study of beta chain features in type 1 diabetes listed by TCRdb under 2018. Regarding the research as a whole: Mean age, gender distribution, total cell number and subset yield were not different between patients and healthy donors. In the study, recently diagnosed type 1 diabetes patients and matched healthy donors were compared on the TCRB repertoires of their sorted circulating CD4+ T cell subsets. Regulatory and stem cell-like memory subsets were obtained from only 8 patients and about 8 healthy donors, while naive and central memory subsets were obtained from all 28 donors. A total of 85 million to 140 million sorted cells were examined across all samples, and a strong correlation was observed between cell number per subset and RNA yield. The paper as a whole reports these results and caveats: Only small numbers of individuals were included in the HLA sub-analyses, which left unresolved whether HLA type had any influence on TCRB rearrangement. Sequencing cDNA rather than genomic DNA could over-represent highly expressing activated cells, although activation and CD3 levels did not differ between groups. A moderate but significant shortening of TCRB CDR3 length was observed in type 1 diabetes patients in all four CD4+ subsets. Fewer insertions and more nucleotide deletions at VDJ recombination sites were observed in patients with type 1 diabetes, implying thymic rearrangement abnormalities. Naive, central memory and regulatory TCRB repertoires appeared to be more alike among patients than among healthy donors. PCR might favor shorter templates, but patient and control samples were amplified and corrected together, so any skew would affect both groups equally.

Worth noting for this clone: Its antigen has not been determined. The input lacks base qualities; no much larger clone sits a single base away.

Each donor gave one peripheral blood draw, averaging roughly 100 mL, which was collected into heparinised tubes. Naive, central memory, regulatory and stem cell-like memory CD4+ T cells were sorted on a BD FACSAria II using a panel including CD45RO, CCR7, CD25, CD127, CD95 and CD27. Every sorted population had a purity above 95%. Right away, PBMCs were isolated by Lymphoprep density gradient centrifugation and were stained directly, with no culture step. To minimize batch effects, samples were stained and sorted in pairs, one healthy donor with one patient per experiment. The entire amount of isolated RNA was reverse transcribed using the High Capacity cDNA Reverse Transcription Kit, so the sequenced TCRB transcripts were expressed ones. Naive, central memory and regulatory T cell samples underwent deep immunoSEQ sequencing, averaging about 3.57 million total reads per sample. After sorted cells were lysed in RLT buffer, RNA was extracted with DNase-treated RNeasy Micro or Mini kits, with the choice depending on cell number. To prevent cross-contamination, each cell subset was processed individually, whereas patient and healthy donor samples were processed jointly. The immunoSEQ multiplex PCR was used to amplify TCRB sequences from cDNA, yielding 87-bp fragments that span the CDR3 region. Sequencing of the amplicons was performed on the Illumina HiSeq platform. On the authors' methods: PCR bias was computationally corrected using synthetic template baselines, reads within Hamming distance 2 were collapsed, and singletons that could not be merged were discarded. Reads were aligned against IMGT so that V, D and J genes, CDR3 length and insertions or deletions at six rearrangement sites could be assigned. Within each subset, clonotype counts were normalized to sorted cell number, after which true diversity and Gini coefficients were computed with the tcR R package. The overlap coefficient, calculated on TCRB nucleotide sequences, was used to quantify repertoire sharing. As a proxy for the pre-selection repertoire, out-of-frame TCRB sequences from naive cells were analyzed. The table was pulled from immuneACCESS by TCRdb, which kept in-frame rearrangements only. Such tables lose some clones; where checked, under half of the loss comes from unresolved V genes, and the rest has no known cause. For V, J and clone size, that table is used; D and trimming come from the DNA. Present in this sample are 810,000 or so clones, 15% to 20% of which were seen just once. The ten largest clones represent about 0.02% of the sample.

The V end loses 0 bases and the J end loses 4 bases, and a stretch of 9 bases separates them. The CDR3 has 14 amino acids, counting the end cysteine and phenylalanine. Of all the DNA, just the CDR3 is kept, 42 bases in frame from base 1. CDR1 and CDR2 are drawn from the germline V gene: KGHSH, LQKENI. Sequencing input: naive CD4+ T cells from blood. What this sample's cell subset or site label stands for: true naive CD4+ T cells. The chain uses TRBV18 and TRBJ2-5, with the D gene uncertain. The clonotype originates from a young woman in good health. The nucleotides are TGTGCCAGCTCACCACCGCATACCCGAGAGACCCAGTACTTC. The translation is CASSPPHTRETQYF.